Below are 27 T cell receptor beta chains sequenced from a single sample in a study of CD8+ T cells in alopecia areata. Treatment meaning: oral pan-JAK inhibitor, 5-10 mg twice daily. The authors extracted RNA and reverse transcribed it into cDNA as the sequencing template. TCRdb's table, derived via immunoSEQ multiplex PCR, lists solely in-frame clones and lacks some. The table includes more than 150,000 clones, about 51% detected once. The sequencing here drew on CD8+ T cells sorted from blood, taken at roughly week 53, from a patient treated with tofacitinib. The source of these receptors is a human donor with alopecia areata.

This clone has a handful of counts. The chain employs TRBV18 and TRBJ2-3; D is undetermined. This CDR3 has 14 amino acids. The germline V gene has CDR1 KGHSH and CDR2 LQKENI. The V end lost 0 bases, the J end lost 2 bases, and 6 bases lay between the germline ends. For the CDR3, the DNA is TGTGCCAGCTCACCACCGGAGAACACAGATACGCAGTATTTT. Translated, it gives CASSPPENTDTQYF.

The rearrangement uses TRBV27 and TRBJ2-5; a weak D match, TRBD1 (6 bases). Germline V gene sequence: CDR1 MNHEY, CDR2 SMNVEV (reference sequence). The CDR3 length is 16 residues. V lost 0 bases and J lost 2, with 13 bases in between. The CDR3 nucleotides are TGTGCCAGCAGTTTATCGATAGGGACACCTCAAGAGACCCAGTACTTC. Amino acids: CASSLSIGTPQETQYF.

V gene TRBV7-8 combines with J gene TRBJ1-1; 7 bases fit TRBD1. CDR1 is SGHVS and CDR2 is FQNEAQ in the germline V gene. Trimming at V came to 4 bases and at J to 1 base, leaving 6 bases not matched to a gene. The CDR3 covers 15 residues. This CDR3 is CASSSGQVKNTEAFF. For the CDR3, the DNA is TGTGCCAGCAGCTCCGGACAGGTGAAGAACACTGAAGCTTTCTTT.

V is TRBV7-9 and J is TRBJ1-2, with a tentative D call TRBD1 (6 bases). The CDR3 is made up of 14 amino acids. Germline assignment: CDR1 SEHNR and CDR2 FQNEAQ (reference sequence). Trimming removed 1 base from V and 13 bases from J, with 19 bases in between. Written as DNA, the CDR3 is TGTGCCAGCAGCTTAGAGCGACAGGTGGTGGCTGGCACCTTC. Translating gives CASSLERQVVAGTF.

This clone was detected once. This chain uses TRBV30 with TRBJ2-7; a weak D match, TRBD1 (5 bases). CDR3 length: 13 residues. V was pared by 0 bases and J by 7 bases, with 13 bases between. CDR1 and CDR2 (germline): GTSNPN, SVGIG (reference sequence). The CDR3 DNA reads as TGTGCCTGGAGTGTAGGGGAAGTGGGGGAGCAGTACTTC. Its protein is CAWSVGEVGEQYF.

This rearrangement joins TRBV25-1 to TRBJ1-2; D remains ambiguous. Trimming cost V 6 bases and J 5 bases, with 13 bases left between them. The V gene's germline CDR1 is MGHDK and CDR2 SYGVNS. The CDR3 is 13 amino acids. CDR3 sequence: CASRDPWRYGYTF. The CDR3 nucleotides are TGTGCCAGCAGGGACCCCTGGCGGTATGGCTACACCTTC.

The CDR3 reads CASTSGVAGAHTQYF. The CDR3 DNA follows: TGTGCCAGCACCTCTGGCGTAGCGGGGGCGCATACGCAGTATTTT. The chain recombines TRBV2 with TRBJ2-3, with TRBD2 identical over 9 bases. V lost 7 bases and J lost 7; bases outside the gene matches: 12. Germline V gene data show CDR1 as SNHLY and CDR2 as FYNNEI. This CDR3 is 15 amino acids long.

This chain's CDR3 is CASSAMALGNQPQHF. CDR3 in DNA: TGTGCCAGCAGCGCTATGGCCCTTGGCAATCAGCCCCAGCATTTT. The V and J genes are TRBV27 and TRBJ1-5; no reliable D call. V lost 6 bases and J lost 2, with 14 bases in between. CDR1 is MNHEY, CDR2 SMNVEV, per germline (reference sequence). The CDR3 is made up of 15 amino acids.

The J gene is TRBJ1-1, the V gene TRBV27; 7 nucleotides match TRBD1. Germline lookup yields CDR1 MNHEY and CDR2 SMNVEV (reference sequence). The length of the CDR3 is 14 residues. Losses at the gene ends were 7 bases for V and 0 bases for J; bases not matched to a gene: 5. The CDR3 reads CASTQGGMNTEAFF. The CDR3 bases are TGTGCCAGCACCCAGGGGGGGATGAACACTGAAGCTTTCTTT.

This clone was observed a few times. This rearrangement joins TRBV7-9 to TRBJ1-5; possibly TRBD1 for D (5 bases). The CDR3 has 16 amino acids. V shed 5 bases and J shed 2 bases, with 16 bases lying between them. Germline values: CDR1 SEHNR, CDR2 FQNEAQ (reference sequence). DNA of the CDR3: TGTGCCAGCAGCCCGGATCGGGGGGTCGGCAATCAGCCCCAGCATTTT. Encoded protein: CASSPDRGVGNQPQHF.

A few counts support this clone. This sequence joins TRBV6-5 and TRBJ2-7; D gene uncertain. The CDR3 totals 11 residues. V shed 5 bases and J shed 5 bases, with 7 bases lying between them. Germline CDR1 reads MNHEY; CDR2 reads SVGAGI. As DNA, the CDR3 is TGTGCCAGCAGTCGGGCCAACGAGCAGTACTTC. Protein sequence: CASSRANEQYF.

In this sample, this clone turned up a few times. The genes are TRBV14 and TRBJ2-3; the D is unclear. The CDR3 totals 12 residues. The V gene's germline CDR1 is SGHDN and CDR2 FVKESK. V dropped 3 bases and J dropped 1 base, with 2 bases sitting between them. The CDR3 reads CASSHGTDTQYF. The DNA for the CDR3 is TGTGCCAGCAGCCATGGCACAGATACGCAGTATTTT.

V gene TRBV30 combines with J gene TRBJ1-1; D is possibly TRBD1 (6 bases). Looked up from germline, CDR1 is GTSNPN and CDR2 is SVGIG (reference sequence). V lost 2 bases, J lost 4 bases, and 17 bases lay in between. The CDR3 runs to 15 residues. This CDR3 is CAWSQEQGPRTEAFF. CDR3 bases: TGTGCCTGGAGTCAAGAGCAGGGGCCCCGCACTGAAGCTTTCTTT.

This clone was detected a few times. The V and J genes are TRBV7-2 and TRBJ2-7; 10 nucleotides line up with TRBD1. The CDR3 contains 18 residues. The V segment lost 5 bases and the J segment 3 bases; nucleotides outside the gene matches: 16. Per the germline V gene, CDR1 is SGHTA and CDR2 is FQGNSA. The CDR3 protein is CASSPGGRLGTGVYEQYF. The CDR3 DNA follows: TGTGCCAGCAGCCCAGGGGGTAGGTTAGGGACAGGGGTCTACGAGCAGTACTTC.

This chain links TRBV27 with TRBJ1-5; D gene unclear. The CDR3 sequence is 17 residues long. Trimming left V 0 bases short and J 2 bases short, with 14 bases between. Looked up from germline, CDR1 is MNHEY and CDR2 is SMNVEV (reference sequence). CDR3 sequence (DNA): TGTGCCAGCAGTTTATCGTGGAGGGATGGGGGCAATCAGCCCCAGCATTTT. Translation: CASSLSWRDGGNQPQHF.

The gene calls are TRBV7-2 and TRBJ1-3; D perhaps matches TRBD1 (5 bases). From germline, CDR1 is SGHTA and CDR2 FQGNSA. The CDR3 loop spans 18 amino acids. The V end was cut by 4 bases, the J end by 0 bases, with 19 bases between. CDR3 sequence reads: CASSSLPTAGFSGNTIYF. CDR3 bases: TGTGCCAGCAGCTCACTACCGACAGCAGGGTTCTCTGGAAACACCATATATTTT.

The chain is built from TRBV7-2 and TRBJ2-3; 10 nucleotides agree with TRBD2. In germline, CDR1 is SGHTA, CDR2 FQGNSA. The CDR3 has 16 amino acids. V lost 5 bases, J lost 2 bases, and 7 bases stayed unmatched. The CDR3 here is CASSILAGAPTDTQYF. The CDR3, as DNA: TGTGCCAGCAGCATCCTAGCGGGGGCCCCCACAGATACGCAGTATTTT.

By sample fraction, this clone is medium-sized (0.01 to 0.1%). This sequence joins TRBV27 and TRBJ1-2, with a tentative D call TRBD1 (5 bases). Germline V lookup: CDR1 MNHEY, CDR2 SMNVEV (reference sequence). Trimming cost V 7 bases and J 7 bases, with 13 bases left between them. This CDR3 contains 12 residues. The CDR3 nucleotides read TGTGCCAGCACCATTAGGGGAAGTGGCTACACCTTC. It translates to CASTIRGSGYTF.

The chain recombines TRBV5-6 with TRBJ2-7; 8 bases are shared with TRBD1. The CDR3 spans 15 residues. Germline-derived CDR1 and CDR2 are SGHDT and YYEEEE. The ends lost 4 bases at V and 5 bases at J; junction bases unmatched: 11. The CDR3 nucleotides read TGTGCCAGCAGCCTGAGGACAGGGAGGCATCACGAGCAGTACTTC. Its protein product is CASSLRTGRHHEQYF.

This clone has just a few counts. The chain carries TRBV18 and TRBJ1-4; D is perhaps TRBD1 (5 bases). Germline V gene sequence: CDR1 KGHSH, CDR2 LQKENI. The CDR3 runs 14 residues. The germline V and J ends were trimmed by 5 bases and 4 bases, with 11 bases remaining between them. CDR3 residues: CASSADSINEKLFF. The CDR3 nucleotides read TGTGCCAGCTCAGCAGACAGCATTAATGAAAAACTGTTTTTT.

The CDR3 bases are TGTGCCACCTCGTTGGGGGGGGCAGATACGCAGTATTTT. This codes for CATSLGGADTQYF. V gene TRBV6-5 combines with J gene TRBJ2-3; TRBD2 aligns across 7 bases. V lost 10 bases, J lost 4 bases, and 8 bases stayed unmatched. This CDR3 contains 13 residues. In germline, CDR1 is MNHEY, CDR2 SVGAGI.

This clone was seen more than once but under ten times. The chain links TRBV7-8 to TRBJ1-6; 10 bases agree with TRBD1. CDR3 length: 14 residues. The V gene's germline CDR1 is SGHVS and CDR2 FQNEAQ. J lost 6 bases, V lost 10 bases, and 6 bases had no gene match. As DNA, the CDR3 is TGTGCCATCCGGGACAGGGGACGTAATTCACCCCTCCACTTT. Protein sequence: CAIRDRGRNSPLHF.

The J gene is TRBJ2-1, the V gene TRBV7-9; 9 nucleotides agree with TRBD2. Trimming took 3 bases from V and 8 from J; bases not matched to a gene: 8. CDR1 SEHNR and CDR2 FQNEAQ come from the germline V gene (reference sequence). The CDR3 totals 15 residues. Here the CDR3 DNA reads TGTGCCAGCAGCTTCGGGACTAGCTGGAATGATGAGCAGTTCTTC. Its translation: CASSFGTSWNDEQFF.

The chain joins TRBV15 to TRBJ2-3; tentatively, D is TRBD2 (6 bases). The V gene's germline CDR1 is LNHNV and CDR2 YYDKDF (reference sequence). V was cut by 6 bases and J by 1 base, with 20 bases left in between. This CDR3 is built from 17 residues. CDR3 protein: CATSLEILGGGTDTQYF. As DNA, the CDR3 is TGTGCCACCAGTTTAGAGATCCTCGGGGGAGGCACAGATACGCAGTATTTT.

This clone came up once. This chain's CDR3 is CASSEGGGGYYGYTF. CDR3 DNA: TGTGCCAGCAGTGAAGGGGGAGGGGGCTACTATGGCTACACCTTC. This chain uses TRBV2 with TRBJ1-2, with TRBD1 identical over 7 bases. V dropped 1 base and J dropped 3; count of bases not matched to a gene: 5. The CDR3 spans 15 residues. Germline values: CDR1 SNHLY, CDR2 FYNNEI.

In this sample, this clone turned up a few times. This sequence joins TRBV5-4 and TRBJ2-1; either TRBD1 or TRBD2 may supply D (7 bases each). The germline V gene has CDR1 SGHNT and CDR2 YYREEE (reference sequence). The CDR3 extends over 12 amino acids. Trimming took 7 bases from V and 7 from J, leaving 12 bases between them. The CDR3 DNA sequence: TGTGCCAGCCAGGGGGGGGCGAATGAGCAGTTCTTC. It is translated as CASQGGANEQFF.

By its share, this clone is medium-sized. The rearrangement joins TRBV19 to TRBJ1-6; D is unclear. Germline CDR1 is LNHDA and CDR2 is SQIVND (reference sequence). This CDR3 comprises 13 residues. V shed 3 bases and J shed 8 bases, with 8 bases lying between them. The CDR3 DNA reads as TGTGCCAGTAGTATGTCCGGGGATTCACCCCTCCACTTT. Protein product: CASSMSGDSPLHF. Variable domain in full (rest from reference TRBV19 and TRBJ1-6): DGGITQSPKYLFRKEGQNVTLSCEQNLNHDAMYWYRQDPGQGLRLIYYSQIVNDFQKGDIAEGYSVSREKKESFPLTVTSAQKNPTAFYLCASSMSGDSPLHFGNGTRLTVT.